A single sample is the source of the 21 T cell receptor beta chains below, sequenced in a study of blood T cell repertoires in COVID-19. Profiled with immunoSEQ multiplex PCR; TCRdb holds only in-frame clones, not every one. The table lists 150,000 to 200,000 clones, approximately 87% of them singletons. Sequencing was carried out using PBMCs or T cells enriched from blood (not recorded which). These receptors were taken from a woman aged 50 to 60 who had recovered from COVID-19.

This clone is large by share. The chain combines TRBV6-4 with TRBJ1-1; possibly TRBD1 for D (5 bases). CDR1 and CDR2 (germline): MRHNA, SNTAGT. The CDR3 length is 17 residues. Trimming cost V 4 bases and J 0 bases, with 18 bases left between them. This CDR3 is CASSGSPDSLMNTEAFF. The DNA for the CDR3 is TGTGCCAGCAGTGGGAGCCCCGACAGCCTAATGAACACTGAAGCTTTCTTT.

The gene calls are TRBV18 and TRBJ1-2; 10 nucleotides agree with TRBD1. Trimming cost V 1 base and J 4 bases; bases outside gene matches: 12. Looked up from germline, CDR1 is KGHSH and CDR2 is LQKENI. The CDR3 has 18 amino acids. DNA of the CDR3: TGTGCCAGCTCACCACTAAGAGGAGGACAGGGGGACCTCTATGGCTACACCTTC. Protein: CASSPLRGGQGDLYGYTF. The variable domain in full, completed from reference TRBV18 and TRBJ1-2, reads NAGVMQNPRHLVRRRGQEARLRCSPMKGHSHVYWYRQLPEEGLKFMVYLQKENIIDESGMPKERFSAEFPKEGPSILRIQQVVRGDSAAYFCASSPLRGGQGDLYGYTFGSGTRLTVV.

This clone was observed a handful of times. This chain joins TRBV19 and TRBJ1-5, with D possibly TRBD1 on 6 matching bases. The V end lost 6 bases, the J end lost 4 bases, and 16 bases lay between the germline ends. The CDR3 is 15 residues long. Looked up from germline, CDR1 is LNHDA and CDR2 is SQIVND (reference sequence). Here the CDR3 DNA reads TGTGCCAGTAGGCCAATGGACAGCAAGAATCAGCCCCAGCATTTT. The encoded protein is CASRPMDSKNQPQHF.

This CDR3 reads CASSLKTGENTIYF. CDR3 bases: TGTGCCAGCAGCTTGAAAACAGGGGAGAACACCATATATTTT. This chain uses TRBV5-4 with TRBJ1-3; 7 bases fit TRBD1. The V and J ends lost 1 base and 7 bases, in that order; junction bases with no gene match: 5. The CDR3 runs 14 residues. The germline V gene encodes CDR1 SGHNT and CDR2 YYREEE (reference sequence). Variable domain in full (rest from reference TRBV5-4 and TRBJ1-3): ETGVTQSPTHLIKTRGQQVTLRCSSQSGHNTVSWYQQALGQGPQFIFQYYREEENGRGNFPPRFSGLQFPNYSSELNVNALELDDSALYLCASSLKTGENTIYFGEGSWLTVV.

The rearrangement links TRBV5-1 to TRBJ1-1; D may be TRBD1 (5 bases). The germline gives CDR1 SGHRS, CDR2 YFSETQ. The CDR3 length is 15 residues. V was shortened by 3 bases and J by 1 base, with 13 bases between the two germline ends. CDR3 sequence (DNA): TGCGCCAGCAGCTCTCCAGGGATGTCGAACACTGAAGCTTTCTTT. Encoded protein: CASSSPGMSNTEAFF. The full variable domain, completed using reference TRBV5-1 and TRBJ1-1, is KAGVTQTPRYLIKTRGQQVTLSCSPISGHRSVSWYQQTPGQGLQFLFEYFSETQRNKGNFPGRFSGRQFSNSRSEMNVSTLELGDSALYLCASSSPGMSNTEAFFGQGTRLTVV.

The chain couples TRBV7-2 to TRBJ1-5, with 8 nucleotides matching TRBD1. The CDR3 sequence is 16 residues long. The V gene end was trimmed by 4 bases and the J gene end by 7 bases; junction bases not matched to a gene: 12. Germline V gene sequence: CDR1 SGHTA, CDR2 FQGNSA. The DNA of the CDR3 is TGTGCCAGCAGCTCCTTGGGGCAGGGGGCTGCCCAGCCCCAGCATTTT. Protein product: CASSSLGQGAAQPQHF.

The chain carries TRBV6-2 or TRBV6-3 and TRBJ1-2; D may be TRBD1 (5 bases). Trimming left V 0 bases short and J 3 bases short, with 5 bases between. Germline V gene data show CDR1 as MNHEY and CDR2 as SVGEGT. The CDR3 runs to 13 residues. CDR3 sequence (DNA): TGTGCCAGCAGTTACTCACAGGACTATGGCTACACCTTC. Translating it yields CASSYSQDYGYTF.

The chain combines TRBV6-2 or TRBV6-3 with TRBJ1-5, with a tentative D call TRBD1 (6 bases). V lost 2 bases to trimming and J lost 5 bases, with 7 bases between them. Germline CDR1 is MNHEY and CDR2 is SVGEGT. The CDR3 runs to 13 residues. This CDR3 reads CASSYDRHQPQHF. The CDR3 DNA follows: TGTGCCAGCAGTTACGACAGGCATCAGCCCCAGCATTTT.

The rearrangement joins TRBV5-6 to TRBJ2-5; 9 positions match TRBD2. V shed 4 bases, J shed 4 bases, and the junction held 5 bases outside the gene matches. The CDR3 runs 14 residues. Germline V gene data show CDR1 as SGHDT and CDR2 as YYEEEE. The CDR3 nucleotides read TGTGCCAGCAGCGGCGGGGGGGCAGGAGAGACCCAGTACTTC. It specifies CASSGGGAGETQYF.

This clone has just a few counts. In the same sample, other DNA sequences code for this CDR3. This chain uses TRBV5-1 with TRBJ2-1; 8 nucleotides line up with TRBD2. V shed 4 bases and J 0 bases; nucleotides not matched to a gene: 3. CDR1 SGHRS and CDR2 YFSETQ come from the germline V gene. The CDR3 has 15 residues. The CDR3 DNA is TGCGCCAGCAGCGAAGGGACTAGCTCCTACAATGAGCAGTTCTTC. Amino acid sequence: CASSEGTSSYNEQFF.

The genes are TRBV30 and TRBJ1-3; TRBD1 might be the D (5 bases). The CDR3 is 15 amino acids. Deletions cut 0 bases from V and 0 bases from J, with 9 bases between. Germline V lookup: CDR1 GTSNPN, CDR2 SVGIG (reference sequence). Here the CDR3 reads CAWSVGAFSGNTIYF. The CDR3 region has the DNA TGTGCCTGGAGTGTAGGGGCATTCTCTGGAAACACCATATATTTT.

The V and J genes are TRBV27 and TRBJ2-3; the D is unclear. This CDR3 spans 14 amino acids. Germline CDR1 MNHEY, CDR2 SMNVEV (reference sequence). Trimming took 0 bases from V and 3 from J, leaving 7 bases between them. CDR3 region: CASSLSFETDTQYF. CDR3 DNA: TGTGCCAGCAGTTTATCGTTTGAGACAGATACGCAGTATTTT.

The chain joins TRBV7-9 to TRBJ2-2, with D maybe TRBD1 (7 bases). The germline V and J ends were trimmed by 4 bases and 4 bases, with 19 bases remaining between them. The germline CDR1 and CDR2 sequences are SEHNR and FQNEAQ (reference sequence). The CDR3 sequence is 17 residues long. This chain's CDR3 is CASSSKGVEGATGELFF. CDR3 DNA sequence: TGTGCCAGCAGCTCGAAAGGCGTGGAGGGGGCCACCGGGGAGCTGTTTTTT. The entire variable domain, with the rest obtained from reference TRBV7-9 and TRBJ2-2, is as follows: DTGVSQNPRHKITKRGQNVTFRCDPISEHNRLYWYRQTLGQGPEFLTYFQNEAQLEKSRLLSDRFSAERPKGSFSTLEIQRTEQGDSAMYLCASSSKGVEGATGELFFGEGSRLTVL.

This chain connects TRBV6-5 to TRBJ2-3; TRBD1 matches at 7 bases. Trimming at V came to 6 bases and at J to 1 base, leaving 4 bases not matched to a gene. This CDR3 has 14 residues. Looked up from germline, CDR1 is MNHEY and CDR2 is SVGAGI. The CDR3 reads CASRGDRRTDTQYF. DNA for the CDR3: TGTGCCAGCAGGGGGGACAGACGCACAGATACGCAGTATTTT.

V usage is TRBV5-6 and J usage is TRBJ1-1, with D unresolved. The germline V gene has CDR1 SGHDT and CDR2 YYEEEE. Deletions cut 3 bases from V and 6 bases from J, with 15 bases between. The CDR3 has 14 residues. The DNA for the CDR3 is TGTGCCAGCAGCTCTTACACCCTAGTGTCTGAAGCTTTCTTT. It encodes CASSSYTLVSEAFF.

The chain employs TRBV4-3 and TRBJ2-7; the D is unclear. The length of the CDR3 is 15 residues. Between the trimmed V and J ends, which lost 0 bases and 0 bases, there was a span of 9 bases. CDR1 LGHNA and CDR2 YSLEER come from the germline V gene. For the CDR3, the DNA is TGCGCCAGCAGCCAAGATACACAGTTCTCCTACGAGCAGTACTTC. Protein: CASSQDTQFSYEQYF.

The DNA of the CDR3 is TGTGCCAGCAGTCCCGTCAAACAGGGGGCTCAGCCCCAGCATTTT. Translating it yields CASSPVKQGAQPQHF. The chain links TRBV6-2 or TRBV6-3 to TRBJ1-5, with TRBD1 identical over 9 bases. The CDR3 has 15 residues. Germline assignment: CDR1 MNHEY and CDR2 SVGEGT. Germline trimming cut 5 bases from V and 6 bases from J; bases unmatched to any gene: 8.

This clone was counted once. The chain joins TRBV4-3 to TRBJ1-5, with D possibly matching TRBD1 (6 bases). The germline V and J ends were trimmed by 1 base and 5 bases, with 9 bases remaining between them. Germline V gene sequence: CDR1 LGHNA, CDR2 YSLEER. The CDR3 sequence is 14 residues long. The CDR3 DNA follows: TGCGCCAGCAGCCAAGGACAGGATTATCAGCCCCAGCATTTT. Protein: CASSQGQDYQPQHF.

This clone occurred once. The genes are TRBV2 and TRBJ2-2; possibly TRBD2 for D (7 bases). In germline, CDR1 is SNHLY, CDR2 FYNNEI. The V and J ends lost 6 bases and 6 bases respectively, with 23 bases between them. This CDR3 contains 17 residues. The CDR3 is CASSAAKRGASPGELFF. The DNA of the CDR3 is TGTGCCAGCAGCGCCGCTAAACGGGGGGCCAGCCCCGGGGAGCTGTTTTTT.

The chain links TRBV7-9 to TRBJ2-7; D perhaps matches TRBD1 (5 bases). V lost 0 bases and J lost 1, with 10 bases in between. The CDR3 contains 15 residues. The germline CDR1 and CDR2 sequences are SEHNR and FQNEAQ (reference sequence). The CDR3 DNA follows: TGTGCCAGCAGCTTAGCGCAGGGTTTTTCCTACGAGCAGTACTTC. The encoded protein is CASSLAQGFSYEQYF.

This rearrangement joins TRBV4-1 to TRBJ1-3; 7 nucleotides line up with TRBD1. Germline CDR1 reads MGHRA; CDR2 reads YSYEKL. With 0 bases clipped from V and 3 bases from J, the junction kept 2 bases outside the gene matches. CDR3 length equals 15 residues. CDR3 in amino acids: CASSQDRGSGNTIYF. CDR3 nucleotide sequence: TGCGCCAGCAGCCAAGACAGGGGGAGTGGAAACACCATATATTTT.